This T cell receptor (beta chain) was obtained from a study of shared clonotypes between healthy human individuals. Generated by immunoSEQ multiplex PCR, the TCRdb table keeps only in-frame clones and is missing some. The sample holds roughly 1,000,000 clones, about 84% seen once. Note on this clone: The antigen is unknown.

The V gene's germline CDR1 is MDHEN and CDR2 SYDVKM. CDR3 length: 15 amino acids. V gave up 8 bases and J gave up 3 bases; unmatched junction bases: 10. Study conclusions and caveats: Around 5.4% of naive CD4 clonotypes were common to a handful of donors.

HIV-negative, healthy adults without recent acute infections or vaccinations were the donors. The V gene is TRBV28, the J gene TRBJ1-1; 9 bases are shared with TRBD1. The sequenced material came from memory CD4+ T cells from PBMCs. As for subset: CD45RA-negative fraction. This clonotype originated in a man aged 18 to 30 in good health. Some clones in this sample may be carry-over from other donors' samples. CDR3 in DNA: TGTGCCAGCCCGAGGACAGGGGCTGGGTACACTGAAGCTTTCTTT. Encoded protein: CASPRTGAGYTEAFF.